The source of this T cell receptor beta chain is a study of T cells in Graves' hyperthyroidism and ophthalmopathy. Study in general: Peripheral blood samples were taken at initial diagnosis, prior to any treatment. Whole-study findings and limits: Blood held most thyroid clonotypes expanded above 0.001 frequency.

TCR beta CDR3 sequences were amplified from RNA transcripts. The TCR CDR3 first-round RT-PCR relied on the HTBI primer set. TCRdb reprocessed the multiplex PCR reads via MiXCR and lists one record per CDR3 protein. The sample yields about 690,000 distinct CDR3 sequences, 17% seen once. The CDR3 covers 17 residues. Trimming took 6 bases from V and 6 from J; bases not matched to a gene: 15. Germline CDR1 MNHEY, CDR2 SMNVEV (reference sequence). No progression to ophthalmopathy during 18 months of follow-up defined stable disease. Patients aged 18 to 65 had newly diagnosed hyperthyroidism lasting under 2 months. This clonotype came up many times. Its antigen remains unknown.

Sequenced sample: blood. J is TRBJ2-1 and V is TRBV27, with 9 bases lining up with TRBD2. This TCR came from a man aged 50 to 60 with Graves' hyperthyroidism. In nucleotides, the CDR3 is TGTGCCAGCAGCCCCCTCGAATTAGCGGGGGCAGGCAATGAGCAGTTCTTC. The encoded protein is CASSPLELAGAGNEQFF.